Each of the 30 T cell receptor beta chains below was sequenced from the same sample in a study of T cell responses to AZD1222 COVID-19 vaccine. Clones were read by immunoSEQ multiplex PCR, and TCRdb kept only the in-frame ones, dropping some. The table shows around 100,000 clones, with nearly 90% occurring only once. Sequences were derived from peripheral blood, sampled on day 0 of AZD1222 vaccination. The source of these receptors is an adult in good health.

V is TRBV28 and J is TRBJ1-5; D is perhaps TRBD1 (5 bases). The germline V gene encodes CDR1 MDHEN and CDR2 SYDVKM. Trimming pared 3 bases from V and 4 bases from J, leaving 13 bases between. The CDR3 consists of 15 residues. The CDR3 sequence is CASSLGDSQNQPQHF. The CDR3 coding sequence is TGTGCCAGCAGTTTGGGTGACAGTCAAAATCAGCCCCAGCATTTT. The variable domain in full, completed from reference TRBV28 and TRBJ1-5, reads DVKVTQSSRYLVKRTGEKVFLECVQDMDHENMFWYRQDPGLGLRLIYFSYDVKMKEKGDIPEGYSVSREKKERFSLILESASTNQTSMYLCASSLGDSQNQPQHFGDGTRLSIL.

The CDR3 DNA reads TGCGCCAGCAGCCCCGGGGAGAACACTGAAGCTTTCTTT. Residues: CASSPGENTEAFF. The V call is TRBV5-1, the J call TRBJ1-1; D not certain. Germline CDR1 is SGHRS and CDR2 is YFSETQ. This CDR3 contains 13 residues. V shed 4 bases and J shed 1 base, with 8 bases lying between them.

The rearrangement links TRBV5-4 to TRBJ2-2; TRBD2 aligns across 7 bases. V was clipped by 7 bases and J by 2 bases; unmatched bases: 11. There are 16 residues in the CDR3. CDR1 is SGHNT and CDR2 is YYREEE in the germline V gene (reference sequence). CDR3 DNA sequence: TGTGCCAGCTCCCGTAGTTGGGGACTAAACACCGGGGAGCTGTTTTTT. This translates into CASSRSWGLNTGELFF.

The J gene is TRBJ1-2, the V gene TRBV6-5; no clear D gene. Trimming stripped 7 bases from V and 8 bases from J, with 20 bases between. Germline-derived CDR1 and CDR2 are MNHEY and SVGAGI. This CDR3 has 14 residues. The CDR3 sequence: CASISAITQGGYTF. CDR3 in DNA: TGTGCCAGCATCAGTGCAATCACTCAAGGAGGCTACACCTTC.

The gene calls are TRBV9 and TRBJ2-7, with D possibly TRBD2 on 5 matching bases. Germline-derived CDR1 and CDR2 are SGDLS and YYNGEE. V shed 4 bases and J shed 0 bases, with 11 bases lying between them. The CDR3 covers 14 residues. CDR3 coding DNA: TGTGCCAGCAGCCCGGTGGGGAGCTCCTACGAGCAGTACTTC. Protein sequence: CASSPVGSSYEQYF.

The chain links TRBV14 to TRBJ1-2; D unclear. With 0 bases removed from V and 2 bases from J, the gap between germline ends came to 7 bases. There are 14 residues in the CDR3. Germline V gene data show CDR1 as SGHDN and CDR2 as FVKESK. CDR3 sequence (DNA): TGTGCCAGCAGCCAAGAACGGAGCAACTATGGCTACACCTTC. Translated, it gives CASSQERSNYGYTF. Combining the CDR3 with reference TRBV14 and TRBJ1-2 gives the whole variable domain EAGVTQFPSHSVIEKGQTVTLRCDPISGHDNLYWYRRVMGKEIKFLLHFVKESKQDESGMPNNRFLAERTGGTYSTLKVQPAELEDSGVYFCASSQERSNYGYTFGSGTRLTVV.

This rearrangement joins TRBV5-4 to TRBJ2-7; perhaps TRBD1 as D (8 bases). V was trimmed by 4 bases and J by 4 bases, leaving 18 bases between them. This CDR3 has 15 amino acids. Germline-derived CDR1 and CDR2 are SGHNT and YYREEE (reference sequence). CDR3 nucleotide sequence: TGTGCCAGCAGCGCGTACAGGGGGGGCCCGTACGAGCAGTACTTC. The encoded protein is CASSAYRGGPYEQYF. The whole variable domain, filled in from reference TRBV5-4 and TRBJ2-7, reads ETGVTQSPTHLIKTRGQQVTLRCSSQSGHNTVSWYQQALGQGPQFIFQYYREEENGRGNFPPRFSGLQFPNYSSELNVNALELDDSALYLCASSAYRGGPYEQYFGPGTRLTVT.

The CDR3 sequence is CATSRAGTSRHEQFF. The DNA for the CDR3 is TGTGCCACCAGCCGAGCCGGGACTAGCCGCCATGAGCAGTTCTTC. J is TRBJ2-1 and V is TRBV15; 9 bases align to TRBD2. The ends lost 5 bases at V and 8 bases at J; junction bases unmatched: 10. The CDR3 spans 15 residues. Germline loops: CDR1 LNHNV, CDR2 YYDKDF (reference sequence).

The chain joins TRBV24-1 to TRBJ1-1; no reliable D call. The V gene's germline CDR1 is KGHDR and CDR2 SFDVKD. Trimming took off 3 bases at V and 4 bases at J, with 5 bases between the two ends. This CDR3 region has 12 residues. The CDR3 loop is CATSDEGTEAFF. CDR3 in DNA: TGTGCCACCAGTGATGAGGGCACTGAAGCTTTCTTT.

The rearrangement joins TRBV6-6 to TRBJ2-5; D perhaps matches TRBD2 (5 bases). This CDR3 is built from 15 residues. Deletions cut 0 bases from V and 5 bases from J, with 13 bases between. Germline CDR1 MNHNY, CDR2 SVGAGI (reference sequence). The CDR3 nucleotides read TGTGCCAGCAGTTACTCTCCACTAGGATCCGAGACCCAGTACTTC. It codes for CASSYSPLGSETQYF.

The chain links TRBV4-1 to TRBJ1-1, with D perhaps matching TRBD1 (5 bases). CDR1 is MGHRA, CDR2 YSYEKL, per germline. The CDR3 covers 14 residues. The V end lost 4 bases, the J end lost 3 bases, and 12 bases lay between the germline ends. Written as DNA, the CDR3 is TGCGCCAGCAGCCCACCCGCGGGACACACTGAAGCTTTCTTT. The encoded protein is CASSPPAGHTEAFF.

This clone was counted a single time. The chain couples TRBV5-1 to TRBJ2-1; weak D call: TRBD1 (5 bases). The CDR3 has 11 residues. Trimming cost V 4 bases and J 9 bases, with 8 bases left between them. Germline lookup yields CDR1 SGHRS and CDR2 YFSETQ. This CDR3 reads CASSETVEQFF. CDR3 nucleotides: TGCGCCAGCAGCGAGACAGTTGAGCAGTTCTTC.

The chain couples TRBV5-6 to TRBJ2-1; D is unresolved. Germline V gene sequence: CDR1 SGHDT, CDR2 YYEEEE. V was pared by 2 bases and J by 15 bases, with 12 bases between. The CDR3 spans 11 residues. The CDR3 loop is CASSFSRRGFF. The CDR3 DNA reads TGTGCCAGCAGCTTTTCTAGGAGAGGGTTCTTC.

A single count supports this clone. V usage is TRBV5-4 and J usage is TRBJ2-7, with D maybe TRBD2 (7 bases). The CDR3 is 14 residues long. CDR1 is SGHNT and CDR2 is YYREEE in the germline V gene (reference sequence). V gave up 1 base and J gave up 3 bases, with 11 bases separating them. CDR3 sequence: CASSLWGGLYEQYF. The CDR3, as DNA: TGTGCCAGCAGCTTGTGGGGGGGGCTCTACGAGCAGTACTTC.

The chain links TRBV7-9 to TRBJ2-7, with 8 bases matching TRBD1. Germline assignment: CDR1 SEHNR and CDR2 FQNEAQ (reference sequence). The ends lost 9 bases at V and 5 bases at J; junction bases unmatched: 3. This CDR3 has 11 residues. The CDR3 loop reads CASGQGHEQYF. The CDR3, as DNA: TGTGCCAGTGGACAGGGCCACGAGCAGTACTTC.

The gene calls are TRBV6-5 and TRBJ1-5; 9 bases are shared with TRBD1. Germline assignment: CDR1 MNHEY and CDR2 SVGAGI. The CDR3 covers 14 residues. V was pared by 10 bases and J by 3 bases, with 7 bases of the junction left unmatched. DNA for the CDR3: TGTGCCACCATGGGACAGGGCTACAATCAGCCCCAGCATTTT. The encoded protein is CATMGQGYNQPQHF.

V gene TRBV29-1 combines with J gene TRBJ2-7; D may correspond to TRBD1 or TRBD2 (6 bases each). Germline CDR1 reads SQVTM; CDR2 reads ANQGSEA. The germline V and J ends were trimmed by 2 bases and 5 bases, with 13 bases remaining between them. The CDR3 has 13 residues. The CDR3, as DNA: TGCAGCGTTGAAAGGTTCGGGGGCGACGAGCAGTACTTC. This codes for CSVERFGGDEQYF.

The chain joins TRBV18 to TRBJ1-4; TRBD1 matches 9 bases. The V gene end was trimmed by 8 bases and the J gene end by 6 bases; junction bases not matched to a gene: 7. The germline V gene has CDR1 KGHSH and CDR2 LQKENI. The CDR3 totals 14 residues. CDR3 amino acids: CASLRTGGDEKLFF. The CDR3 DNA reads TGTGCCAGCCTAAGAACAGGGGGCGATGAAAAACTGTTTTTT. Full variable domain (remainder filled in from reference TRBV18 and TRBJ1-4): NAGVMQNPRHLVRRRGQEARLRCSPMKGHSHVYWYRQLPEEGLKFMVYLQKENIIDESGMPKERFSAEFPKEGPSILRIQQVVRGDSAAYFCASLRTGGDEKLFFGSGTQLSVL.

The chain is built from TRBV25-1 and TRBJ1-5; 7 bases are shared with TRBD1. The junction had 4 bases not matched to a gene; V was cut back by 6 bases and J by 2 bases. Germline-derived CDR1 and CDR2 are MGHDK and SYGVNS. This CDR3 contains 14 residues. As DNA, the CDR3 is TGTGCCAGCAGCGCTACAGGGGGCAATCAGCCCCAGCATTTT. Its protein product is CASSATGGNQPQHF.

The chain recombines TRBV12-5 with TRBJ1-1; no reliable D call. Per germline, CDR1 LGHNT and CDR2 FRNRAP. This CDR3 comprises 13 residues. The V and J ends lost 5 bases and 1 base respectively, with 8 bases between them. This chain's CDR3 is CASGQFGNTEAFF. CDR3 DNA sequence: TGTGCTAGTGGTCAATTCGGGAACACTGAAGCTTTCTTT.

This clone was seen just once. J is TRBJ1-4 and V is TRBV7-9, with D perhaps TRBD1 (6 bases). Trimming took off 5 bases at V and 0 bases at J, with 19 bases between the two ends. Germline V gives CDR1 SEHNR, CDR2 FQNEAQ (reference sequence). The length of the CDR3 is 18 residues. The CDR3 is CASSPISGQSPTNEKLFF. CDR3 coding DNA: TGTGCCAGCAGCCCAATATCGGGACAATCCCCAACTAATGAAAAACTGTTTTTT.

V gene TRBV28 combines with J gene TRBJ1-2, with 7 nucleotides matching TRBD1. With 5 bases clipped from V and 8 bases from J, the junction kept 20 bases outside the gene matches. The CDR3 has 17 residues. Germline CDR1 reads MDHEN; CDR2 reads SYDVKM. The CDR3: CASSPHAVQTGQRGYTF. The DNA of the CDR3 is TGTGCCAGCAGTCCCCACGCGGTTCAGACAGGGCAGAGGGGCTACACCTTC.

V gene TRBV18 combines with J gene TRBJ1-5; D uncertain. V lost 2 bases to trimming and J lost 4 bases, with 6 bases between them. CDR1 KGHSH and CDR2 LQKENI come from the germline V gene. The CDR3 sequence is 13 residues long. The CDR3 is CASSPAMNQPQHF. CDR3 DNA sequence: TGTGCCAGCTCACCAGCAATGAATCAGCCCCAGCATTTT. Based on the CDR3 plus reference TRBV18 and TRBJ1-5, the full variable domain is NAGVMQNPRHLVRRRGQEARLRCSPMKGHSHVYWYRQLPEEGLKFMVYLQKENIIDESGMPKERFSAEFPKEGPSILRIQQVVRGDSAAYFCASSPAMNQPQHFGDGTRLSIL.

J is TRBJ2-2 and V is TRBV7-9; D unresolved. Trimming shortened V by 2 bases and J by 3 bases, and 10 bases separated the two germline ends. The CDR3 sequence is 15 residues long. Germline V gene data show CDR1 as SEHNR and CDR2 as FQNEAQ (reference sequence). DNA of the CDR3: TGTGCCAGCAGCTTAATCTGGTCAGACACCGGGGAGCTGTTTTTT. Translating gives CASSLIWSDTGELFF.

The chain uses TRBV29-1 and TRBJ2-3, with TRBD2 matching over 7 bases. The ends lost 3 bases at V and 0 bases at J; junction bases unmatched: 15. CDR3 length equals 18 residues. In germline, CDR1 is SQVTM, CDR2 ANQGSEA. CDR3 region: CSVERGNSLHSSTDTQYF. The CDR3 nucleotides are TGCAGCGTTGAGCGGGGGAATAGTTTACATTCTAGCACAGATACGCAGTATTTT.

DNA of the CDR3: TGTGCCAGCAGCTTAATGGAGGTTAATAATTCACCCCTCCACTTT. Translating it yields CASSLMEVNNSPLHF. This sequence joins TRBV7-8 and TRBJ1-6; no clear D gene. V lost 2 bases, J lost 5 bases, and 10 bases lay in between. The CDR3 totals 15 residues. Germline lookup yields CDR1 SGHVS and CDR2 FQNEAQ.

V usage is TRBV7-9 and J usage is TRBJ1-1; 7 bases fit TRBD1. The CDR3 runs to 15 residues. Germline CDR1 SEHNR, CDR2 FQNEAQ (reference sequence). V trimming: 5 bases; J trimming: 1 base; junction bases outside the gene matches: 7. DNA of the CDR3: TGTGCCAGCAGCCCAAGCGCAGGGGGGAACACTGAAGCTTTCTTT. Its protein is CASSPSAGGNTEAFF.

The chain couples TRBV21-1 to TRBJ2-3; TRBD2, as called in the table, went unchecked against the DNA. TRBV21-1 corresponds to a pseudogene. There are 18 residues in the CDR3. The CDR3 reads CASSKRRASGGKTDTQYF. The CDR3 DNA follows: TGTGCCAGCAGCAAAAGGAGGGCTAGCGGGGGAAAAACAGATACGCAGTATTTT.

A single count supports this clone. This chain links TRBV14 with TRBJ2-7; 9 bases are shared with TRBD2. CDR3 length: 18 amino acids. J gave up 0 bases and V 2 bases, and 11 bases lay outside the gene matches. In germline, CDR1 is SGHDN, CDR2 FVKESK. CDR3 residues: CASSQSVIASGVSYEQYF. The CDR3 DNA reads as TGTGCCAGCAGCCAAAGTGTAATCGCTAGCGGGGTCTCCTACGAGCAGTACTTC. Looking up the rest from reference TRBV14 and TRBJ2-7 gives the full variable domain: EAGVTQFPSHSVIEKGQTVTLRCDPISGHDNLYWYRRVMGKEIKFLLHFVKESKQDESGMPNNRFLAERTGGTYSTLKVQPAELEDSGVYFCASSQSVIASGVSYEQYFGPGTRLTVT.

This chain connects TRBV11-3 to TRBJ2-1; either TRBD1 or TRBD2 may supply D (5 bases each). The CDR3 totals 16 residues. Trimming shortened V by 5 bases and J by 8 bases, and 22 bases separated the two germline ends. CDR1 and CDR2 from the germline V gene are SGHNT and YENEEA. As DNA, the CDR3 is TGTGCCAGCAGCCGGAGAGCAGGGAGCTTTTTGGATGAGCAGTTCTTC. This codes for CASSRRAGSFLDEQFF.